This TCR beta chain is from a study of blood T cell repertoires in COVID-19. CDR1 is SSHAT, CDR2 FNYEAQ, per germline (reference sequence). V shed 4 bases, J shed 4 bases, and the junction held 15 bases outside the gene matches. The CDR3 extends over 17 amino acids. Here immunoSEQ multiplex PCR was the method, and the copy in TCRdb shows in-frame clones only, minus some. The sample contains around 82,000 clones, approximately 86% of which appear only once. This sequence originates from an elderly man with COVID-19, enrolled during active disease. V usage is TRBV7-7 and J usage is TRBJ2-7; 8 positions match TRBD1. The material sequenced was peripheral blood. For the CDR3, the DNA is TGTGCCAGCAGCTCCTCGTCCACATCCAGACAGGGGTACGAGCAGTACTTC. This gives the protein CASSSSSTSRQGYEQYF.